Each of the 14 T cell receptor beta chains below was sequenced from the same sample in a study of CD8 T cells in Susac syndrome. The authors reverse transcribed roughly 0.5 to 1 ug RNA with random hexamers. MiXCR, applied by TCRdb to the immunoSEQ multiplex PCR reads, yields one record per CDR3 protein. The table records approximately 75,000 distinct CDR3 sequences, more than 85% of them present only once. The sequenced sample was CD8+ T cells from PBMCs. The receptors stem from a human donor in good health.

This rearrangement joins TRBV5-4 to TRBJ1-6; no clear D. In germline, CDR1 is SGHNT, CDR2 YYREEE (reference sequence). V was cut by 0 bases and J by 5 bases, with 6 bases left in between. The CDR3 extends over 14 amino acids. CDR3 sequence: CASSLDSNNSPLHF. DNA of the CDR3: TGTGCCAGCAGCTTGGACAGCAATAATTCACCCCTCCACTTT.

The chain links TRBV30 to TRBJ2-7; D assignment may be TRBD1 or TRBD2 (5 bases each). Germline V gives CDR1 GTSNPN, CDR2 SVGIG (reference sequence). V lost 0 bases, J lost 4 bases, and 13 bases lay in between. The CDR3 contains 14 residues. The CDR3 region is CAWSVLGTIYEQYF. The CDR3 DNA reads TGTGCCTGGAGTGTACTTGGGACCATATACGAGCAGTACTTC. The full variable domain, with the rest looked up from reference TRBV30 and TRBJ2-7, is SQTIHQWPATLVQPVGSPLSLECTVEGTSNPNLYWYRQAAGRGLQLLFYSVGIGQISSEVPQNLSASRPQDRQFILSSKKLLLSDSGFYLCAWSVLGTIYEQYFGPGTRLTVT.

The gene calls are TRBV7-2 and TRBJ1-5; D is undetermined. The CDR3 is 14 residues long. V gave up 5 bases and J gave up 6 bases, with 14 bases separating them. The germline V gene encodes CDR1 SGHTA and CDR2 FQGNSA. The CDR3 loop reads CASSLGISGQPQHF. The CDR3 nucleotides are TGTGCCAGCAGCCTCGGGATTTCGGGTCAGCCCCAGCATTTT.

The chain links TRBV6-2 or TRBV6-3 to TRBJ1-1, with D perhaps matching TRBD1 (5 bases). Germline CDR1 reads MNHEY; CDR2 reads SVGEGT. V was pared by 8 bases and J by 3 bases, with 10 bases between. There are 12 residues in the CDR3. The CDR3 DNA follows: TGTGCCAGCTCTAGGGGCGACACTGAAGCTTTCTTT. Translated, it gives CASSRGDTEAFF.

The CDR3 region is CASKTTNTGELFF. The CDR3 nucleotides are TGTGCCAGCAAGACAACGAACACCGGGGAGCTGTTTTTT. This chain links TRBV9 with TRBJ2-2; D is ambiguous. With 6 bases removed from V and 0 bases from J, the gap between germline ends came to 6 bases. The CDR3 covers 13 residues. Germline-derived CDR1 and CDR2 are SGDLS and YYNGEE.

CDR3 coding DNA: TGTGCCTGGAGTGCTTACATGGATGGCTACACCTTC. Protein: CAWSAYMDGYTF. The rearrangement links TRBV30 to TRBJ1-2; D gene uncertain. This CDR3 contains 12 residues. V shed 1 base and J shed 6 bases, with 9 bases lying between them. Germline values: CDR1 GTSNPN, CDR2 SVGIG (reference sequence).

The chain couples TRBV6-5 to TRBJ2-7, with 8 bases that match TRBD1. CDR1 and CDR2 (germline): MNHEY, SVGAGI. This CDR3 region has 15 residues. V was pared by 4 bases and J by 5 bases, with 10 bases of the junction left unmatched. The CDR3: CASSSPETGENEQYF. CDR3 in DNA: TGTGCCAGCAGTTCCCCCGAGACAGGGGAAAACGAGCAGTACTTC.

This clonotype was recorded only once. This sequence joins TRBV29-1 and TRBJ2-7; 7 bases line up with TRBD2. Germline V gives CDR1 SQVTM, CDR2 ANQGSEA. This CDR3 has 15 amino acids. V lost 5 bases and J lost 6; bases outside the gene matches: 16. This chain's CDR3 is CSVSGVPGRGGEQYV. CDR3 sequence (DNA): TGCAGCGTTTCGGGGGTACCAGGGAGGGGAGGCGAGCAGTACGTC.

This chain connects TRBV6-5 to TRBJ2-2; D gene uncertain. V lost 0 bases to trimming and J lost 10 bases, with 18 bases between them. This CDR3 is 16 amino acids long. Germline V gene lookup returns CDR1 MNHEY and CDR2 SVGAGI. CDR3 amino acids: CASSYSYSSPGEELFF. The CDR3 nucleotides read TGTGCCAGCAGTTACTCGTATTCCTCGCCTGGGGAGGAGCTGTTTTTT.

CDR3 region: CAICCSGGATTGELFF. In DNA, the CDR3 is TGTGCCATCTGTTGTAGCGGGGGGGCGACCACCGGGGAGCTGTTTTTT. This chain connects TRBV10-3 to TRBJ2-2; the match to TRBD2 covers 11 bases. CDR1 ENHRY and CDR2 SYGVKD come from the germline V gene. This CDR3 is built from 16 residues. V trimming: 8 bases; J trimming: 4 bases; junction bases outside the gene matches: 9.

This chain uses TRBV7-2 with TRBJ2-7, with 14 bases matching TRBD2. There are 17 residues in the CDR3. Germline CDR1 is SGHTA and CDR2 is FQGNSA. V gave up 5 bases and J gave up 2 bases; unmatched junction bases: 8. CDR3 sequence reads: CASSHGLAGGAAYEQYF. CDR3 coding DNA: TGTGCCAGCAGCCATGGACTAGCGGGGGGCGCCGCCTACGAGCAGTACTTC.

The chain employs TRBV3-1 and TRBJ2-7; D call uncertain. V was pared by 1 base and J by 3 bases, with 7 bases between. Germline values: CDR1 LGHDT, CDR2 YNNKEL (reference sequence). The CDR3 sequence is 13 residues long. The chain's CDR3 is CASSQGDNYEQYF. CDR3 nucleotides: TGTGCCAGCAGCCAAGGCGACAACTACGAGCAGTACTTC.

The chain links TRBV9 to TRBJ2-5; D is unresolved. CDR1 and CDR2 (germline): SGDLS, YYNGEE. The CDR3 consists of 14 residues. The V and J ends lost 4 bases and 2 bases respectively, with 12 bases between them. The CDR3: CASSSSGQQETQYF. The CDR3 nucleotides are TGTGCCAGCAGCTCCTCTGGGCAGCAAGAGACCCAGTACTTC.

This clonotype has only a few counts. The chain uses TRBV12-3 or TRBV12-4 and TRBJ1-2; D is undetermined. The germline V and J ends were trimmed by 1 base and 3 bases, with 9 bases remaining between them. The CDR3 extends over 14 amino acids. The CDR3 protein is CASSLGGGHYGYTF. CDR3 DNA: TGTGCCAGCAGTTTAGGGGGAGGGCACTATGGCTACACCTTC.